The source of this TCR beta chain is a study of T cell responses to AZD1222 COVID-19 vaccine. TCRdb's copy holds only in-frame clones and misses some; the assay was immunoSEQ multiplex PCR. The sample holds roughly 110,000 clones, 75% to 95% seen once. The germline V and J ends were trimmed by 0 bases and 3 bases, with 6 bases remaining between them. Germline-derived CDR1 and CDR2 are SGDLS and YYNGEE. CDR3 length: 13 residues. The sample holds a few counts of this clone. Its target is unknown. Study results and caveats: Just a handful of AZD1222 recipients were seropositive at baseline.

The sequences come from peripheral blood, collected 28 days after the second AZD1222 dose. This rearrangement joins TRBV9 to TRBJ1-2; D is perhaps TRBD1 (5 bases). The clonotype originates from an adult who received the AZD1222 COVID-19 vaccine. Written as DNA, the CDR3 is TGTGCCAGCAGCGTAGGGGGGTACTATGGCTACACCTTC. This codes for CASSVGGYYGYTF. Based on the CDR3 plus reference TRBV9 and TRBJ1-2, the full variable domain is DSGVTQTPKHLITATGQRVTLRCSPRSGDLSVYWYQQSLDQGLQFLIQYYNGEERAKGNILERFSAQQFPDLHSELNLSSLELGDSALYFCASSVGGYYGYTFGSGTRLTVV.